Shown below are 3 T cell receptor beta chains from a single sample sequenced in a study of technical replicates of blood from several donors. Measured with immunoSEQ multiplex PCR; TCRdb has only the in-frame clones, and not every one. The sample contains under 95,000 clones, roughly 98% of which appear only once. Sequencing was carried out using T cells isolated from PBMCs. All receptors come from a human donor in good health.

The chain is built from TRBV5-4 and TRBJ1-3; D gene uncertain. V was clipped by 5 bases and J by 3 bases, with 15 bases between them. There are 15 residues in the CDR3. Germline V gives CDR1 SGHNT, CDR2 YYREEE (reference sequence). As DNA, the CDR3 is TGTGCCAGCAGTTTGACGGGGTGGGGTGGAAACACCATATATTTT. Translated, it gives CASSLTGWGGNTIYF. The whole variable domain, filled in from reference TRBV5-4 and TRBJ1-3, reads ETGVTQSPTHLIKTRGQQVTLRCSSQSGHNTVSWYQQALGQGPQFIFQYYREEENGRGNFPPRFSGLQFPNYSSELNVNALELDDSALYLCASSLTGWGGNTIYFGEGSWLTVV.

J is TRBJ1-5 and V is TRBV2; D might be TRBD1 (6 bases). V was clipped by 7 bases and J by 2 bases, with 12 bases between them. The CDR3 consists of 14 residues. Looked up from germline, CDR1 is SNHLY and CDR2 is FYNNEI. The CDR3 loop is CASNPRQGNQPQHF. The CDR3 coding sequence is TGTGCCAGCAACCCCCGACAGGGCAATCAGCCCCAGCATTTT.

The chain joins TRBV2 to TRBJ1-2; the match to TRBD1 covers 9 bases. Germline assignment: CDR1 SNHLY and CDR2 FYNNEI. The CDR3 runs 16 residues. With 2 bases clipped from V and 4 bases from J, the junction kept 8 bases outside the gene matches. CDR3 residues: CASSEWEGQGSYGYTF. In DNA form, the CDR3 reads TGTGCCAGCAGTGAATGGGAGGGACAGGGAAGCTATGGCTACACCTTC.